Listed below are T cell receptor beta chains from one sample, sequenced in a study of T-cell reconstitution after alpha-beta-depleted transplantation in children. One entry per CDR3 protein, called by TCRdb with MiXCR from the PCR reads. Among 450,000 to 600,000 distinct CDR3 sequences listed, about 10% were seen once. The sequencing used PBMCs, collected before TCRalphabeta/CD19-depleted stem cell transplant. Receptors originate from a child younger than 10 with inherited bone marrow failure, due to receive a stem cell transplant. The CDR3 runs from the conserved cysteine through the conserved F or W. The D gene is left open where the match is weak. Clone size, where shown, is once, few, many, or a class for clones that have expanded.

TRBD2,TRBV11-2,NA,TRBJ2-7,TGTGCCAGCAGCTTAGATCCCGGGGGGTTCTACGAGCAGTACTTC,CASSLDPGGFYEQYF
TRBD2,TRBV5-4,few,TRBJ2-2,TGTGCCAGCAGGCGGGAGGGCCGAAACACCGGGGAGCTGTTTTTT,CASRREGRNTGELFF
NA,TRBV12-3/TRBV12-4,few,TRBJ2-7,TGTGCCAGCAGTCCTCAGCGGGTGAGCTCCTACGAGCAGTACTTC,CASSPQRVSSYEQYF
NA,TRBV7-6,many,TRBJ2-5,TGTGCCAGCAGCTTCAAGGTTGCGGGGAAGTATCACCAGTACTTC,CASSFKVAGKYHQYF
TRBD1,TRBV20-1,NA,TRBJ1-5,TGCAGTGCTACGGGACAGGGCGTCGGTCAGCCCCAGCATTTT,CSATGQGVGQPQHF
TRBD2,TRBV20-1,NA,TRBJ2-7,TGCAGTGTCTATCGCGGGAGAATGGACGAGCAGTACTTC,CSVYRGRMDEQYF
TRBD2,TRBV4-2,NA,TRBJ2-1,TGTGCCAGCAGCCAAGAACTAGCGGGAATCGTCTATGAGCAGTTCTTC,CASSQELAGIVYEQFF
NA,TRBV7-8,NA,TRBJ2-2,TGTGCCAGCAGCTCGGGACCGAGCACCGGGGAGCTGTTTTTT,CASSSGPSTGELFF
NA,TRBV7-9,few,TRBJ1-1,TGTGCCAGCAGCTCGGAAGGAGACAGGAGTAACACTGAAGCTTTCTTT,CASSSEGDRSNTEAFF
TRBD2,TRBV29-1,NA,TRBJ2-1,TGCAGCGTTGGGGGACTAGAACCTTTCGATGAGCAGTTCTTC,CSVGGLEPFDEQFF
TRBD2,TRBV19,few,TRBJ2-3,TGTGCCAGTAGTAAATACGGGGTAGCGGGAGGGCCGAAGACGCAGTATTTT,CASSKYGVAGGPKTQYF
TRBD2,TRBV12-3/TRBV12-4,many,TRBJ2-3,TGTGCCAGGACCAGGACTAGCGGGTCCCCTAGCACAGATACGCAGTATTTT,CARTRTSGSPSTDTQYF
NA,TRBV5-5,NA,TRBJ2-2,TGTGCCAGGAGCTTTAGGGTCTTGTCCGGGGAGCTGTTTTTT,CARSFRVLSGELFF
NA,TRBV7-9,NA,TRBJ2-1,TGTGCCAGCAGCTTAGAGAGACCCAACAATGAGCAGTTCTTC,CASSLERPNNEQFF
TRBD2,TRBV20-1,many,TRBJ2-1,TGCAGTGTTCGCAGCGGGAGTAAGAATGAGCAGTTCTTC,CSVRSGSKNEQFF
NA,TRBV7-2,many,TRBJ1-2,TGTGCCAGCAGCACCGACCCGGGAGATGCCTATGGCTACACCTTC,CASSTDPGDAYGYTF
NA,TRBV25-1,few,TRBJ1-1,TGTGCCAGCAGTGAAACAGGTAGGGGCCCCGAAGCTTTCTTT,CASSETGRGPEAFF
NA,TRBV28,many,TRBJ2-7,TGTGCCAGCAGTCTACCGGGACACTTCTACGAGCAGTACTTC,CASSLPGHFYEQYF
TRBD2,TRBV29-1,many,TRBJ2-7,TGCAGCGTTGTGGGGGGGATTACCCCCTACGAGCAGTACTTC,CSVVGGITPYEQYF
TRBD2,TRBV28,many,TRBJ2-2,TGTGCCAGCAGTTTATCACTAGCGGGAGGGGAGGAGCTGTTTTTT,CASSLSLAGGEELFF
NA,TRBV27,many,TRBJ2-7,TGTGCCAGCAGTTTCAGACAGATGGGTAACGAGCAGTACTTC,CASSFRQMGNEQYF
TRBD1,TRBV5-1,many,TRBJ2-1,TGCGCCAGCAGCTCTATCACCGGGACAGGGGGCTATAATGAGCAGTTCTTC,CASSSITGTGGYNEQFF
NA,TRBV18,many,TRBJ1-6,TGTGCCAGCTCACCGGGGGGTTCACCCCTCCACTTT,CASSPGGSPLHF
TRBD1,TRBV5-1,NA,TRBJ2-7,TGCGCCAGCAGCTTGGTTAGGGGGCACGAGCAGTACTTC,CASSLVRGHEQYF
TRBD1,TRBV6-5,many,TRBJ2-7,TGTGCCAGCAGTTATTATCAAGGGGGCTTGTCCTACGAGCAGTACTTC,CASSYYQGGLSYEQYF
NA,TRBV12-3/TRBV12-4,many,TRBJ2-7,TGTGCCAGCAGCCCAGTCTTGAGTTACGAGCAGTACTTC,CASSPVLSYEQYF